Presented here are 29 T cell receptor beta chains from one specimen sequenced in a study of blood T cell repertoires in COVID-19 (dated by TCRdb to 2020 to 2021). The library was built by means of the immunoSEQ multiplex PCR assay. The table was pulled from immuneACCESS by TCRdb, which kept in-frame rearrangements only. Such tables lose some clones; where checked, under half of the loss comes from unresolved V genes, and the rest has no known cause. The sample has about 78,000 clones on record, 85% to 90% of them singletons. Of the sample, approximately 4% is held by the ten largest clones. The sample taken for sequencing was peripheral blood. These receptors were taken from a woman aged 80 or older with active or convalescent COVID-19.

This clone was seen only once. This chain connects TRBV19 to TRBJ2-7, with D possibly TRBD2 on 5 matching bases. There are 15 residues in the CDR3. CDR1 and CDR2 (germline): LNHDA, SQIVND (reference sequence). V lost 3 bases and J lost 0, with 12 bases in between. The CDR3 protein is CASSISSETSYEQYF. CDR3 coding DNA: TGTGCCAGTAGTATCAGTAGCGAAACCTCCTACGAGCAGTACTTC.

The chain has TRBV9 and TRBJ2-3; D is perhaps TRBD2 (6 bases). Germline CDR1 is SGDLS and CDR2 is YYNGEE. V lost 5 bases to trimming and J lost 0 bases, with 16 bases between them. The CDR3 runs to 16 residues. CDR3 sequence (DNA): TGTGCCAGCAGTGCAACCGCGGGATTTAGCACAGATACGCAGTATTTT. Amino acids: CASSATAGFSTDTQYF. The entire variable domain, with the rest obtained from reference TRBV9 and TRBJ2-3, is as follows: DSGVTQTPKHLITATGQRVTLRCSPRSGDLSVYWYQQSLDQGLQFLIQYYNGEERAKGNILERFSAQQFPDLHSELNLSSLELGDSALYFCASSATAGFSTDTQYFGPGTRLTVL.

A remark on this clone: At one end, the junction sequence differs from germline, possibly due to a read error. The same CDR3 can be traced to other DNA sequences in this sample. This rearrangement joins TRBV12-5 to TRBJ2-7, with 8 nucleotides matching TRBD1. CDR3 length equals 12 residues. CDR1 and CDR2 (germline): LGHNT, FRNRAP. The CDR3 nucleotides are TGTGCTAGCGGACAGGGAACCTACGAACAGTACTTC. This gives the protein CASGQGTYEQYF.

The chain couples TRBV5-1 to TRBJ2-2; possibly TRBD2 for D (6 bases). The V gene lost 3 bases and the J gene lost 3 bases, with 12 bases spanning the gap. Germline CDR1 is SGHRS and CDR2 is YFSETQ. The CDR3 contains 15 residues. CDR3 DNA sequence: TGCGCCAGCAGCTGGGGGGTTGAGTACACCGGGGAGCTGTTTTTT. The encoded protein is CASSWGVEYTGELFF.

V and J are TRBV2 and TRBJ2-5, with 9 bases aligning to TRBD2. The trim removed 5 bases at V and 5 bases at J, leaving 9 bases unmatched. The CDR3 is made up of 15 amino acids. Germline V lookup: CDR1 SNHLY, CDR2 FYNNEI. This chain's CDR3 is CASSLGLATGETQYF. CDR3 bases: TGTGCCAGCAGTCTGGGACTAGCAACTGGCGAGACCCAGTACTTC.

This clone turned up a few times. The chain joins TRBV4-1 to TRBJ1-4, with 7 bases lining up with TRBD1. Germline V lookup: CDR1 MGHRA, CDR2 YSYEKL. V was clipped by 4 bases and J by 7 bases; unmatched bases: 12. CDR3 length equals 16 residues. CDR3 nucleotides: TGCGCCAGCAGCCTTCAAGGGGCAGGGGGGACTGAAAAACTGTTTTTT. This codes for CASSLQGAGGTEKLFF.

The chain has TRBV19 and TRBJ2-1; TRBD2 matches at 15 bases. CDR1 is LNHDA and CDR2 is SQIVND in the germline V gene (reference sequence). The length of the CDR3 is 20 residues. Trimming cost V 4 bases and J 4 bases; bases outside gene matches: 14. CDR3 protein: CASSTLRGLAGGRPYNEQFF. Written as DNA, the CDR3 is TGTGCCAGTAGTACCCTCCGGGGACTAGCGGGAGGACGACCTTACAATGAGCAGTTCTTC.

The J gene is TRBJ1-5, the V gene TRBV5-6; TRBD1 matches 7 bases. CDR1 SGHDT and CDR2 YYEEEE come from the germline V gene. The CDR3 is made up of 15 amino acids. With 2 bases clipped from V and 4 bases from J, the junction kept 6 bases outside the gene matches. CDR3 nucleotides: TGTGCCAGCAGCTTTCGGCAGGGGGTTAATCAGCCCCAGCATTTT. Protein sequence: CASSFRQGVNQPQHF.

J is TRBJ2-7 and V is TRBV7-2, with 10 bases matching TRBD1. Germline CDR1 SGHTA, CDR2 FQGNSA. The V and J ends lost 6 bases and 7 bases, in that order; junction bases with no gene match: 15. The CDR3 sequence is 16 residues long. CDR3 sequence reads: CASSPQWGDRGREQYF. The CDR3 region has the DNA TGTGCCAGCAGTCCCCAATGGGGGGACAGGGGTCGAGAGCAGTACTTC.

The rearrangement uses TRBV19 and TRBJ2-2; possible D gene TRBD1, 6 bases. CDR1 and CDR2 from the germline V gene are LNHDA and SQIVND (reference sequence). The V end lost 6 bases, the J end lost 0 bases, and 14 bases lay between the germline ends. The CDR3 is 16 amino acids. The CDR3 nucleotides read TGTGCCAGTAGACGCTCCGGGACAACGAACACCGGGGAGCTGTTTTTT. This translates into CASRRSGTTNTGELFF.

The genes are TRBV12-3 or TRBV12-4 and TRBJ2-1; 9 bases agree with TRBD1. The V gene end was trimmed by 5 bases and the J gene end by 12 bases; junction bases not matched to a gene: 5. The CDR3 spans 12 residues. The CDR3 nucleotides read TGTGCCAGCAGTGGGACAGGGAAGCGGCAGTTCTTC. Its translation: CASSGTGKRQFF.

The chain has TRBV27 and TRBJ1-4, with a weak D call TRBD1 (6 bases). Trimming took off 1 base at V and 7 bases at J, with 22 bases between the two ends. Germline CDR1 MNHEY, CDR2 SMNVEV (reference sequence). This CDR3 region has 18 residues. The DNA for the CDR3 is TGTGCCAGCAGTTTATTCACTATCGGACAGAAACCCGGTGAAAAACTGTTTTTT. It is translated as CASSLFTIGQKPGEKLFF.

This chain joins TRBV7-8 and TRBJ1-1; 7 nucleotides align to TRBD1. The CDR3 totals 13 residues. Trimming removed 1 base from V and 5 bases from J; junction bases left unmatched: 1. Germline V CDR1 and CDR2: SGHVS, FQNEAQ. CDR3 coding DNA: TGTGCCAGCAGCTTAGGACAGGGAACTGAAGCTTTCTTT. It yields the protein CASSLGQGTEAFF.

This chain joins TRBV6-2 or TRBV6-3 and TRBJ1-2; TRBD1 is a possible D gene (5 bases). Trimming removed 2 bases from V and 8 bases from J, with 18 bases in between. There are 15 residues in the CDR3. CDR1 and CDR2 (germline): MNHEY, SVGEGT. CDR3 sequence reads: CASSYLPGTFGGYTF. CDR3 bases: TGTGCCAGCAGTTACCTCCCCGGGACTTTCGGGGGCTACACCTTC.

The chain couples TRBV4-3 to TRBJ1-4; D is ambiguous. The V gene's germline CDR1 is LGHNA and CDR2 YSLEER. The CDR3 extends over 15 amino acids. The ends were cut back, 4 bases at V and 4 bases at J, with 13 bases in the middle. CDR3 amino acids: CASSLAYGFNEKLFF. CDR3 DNA sequence: TGCGCCAGCAGCCTAGCTTATGGGTTTAATGAAAAACTGTTTTTT.

This rearrangement joins TRBV4-1 to TRBJ2-3, with D possibly matching TRBD1 (6 bases). In germline, CDR1 is MGHRA, CDR2 YSYEKL. The CDR3 extends over 15 amino acids. V shed 4 bases and J shed 1 base, with 12 bases lying between them. The chain's CDR3 is CASSPTGTRTDTQYF. For the CDR3, the DNA is TGCGCCAGCAGCCCTACCGGGACACGCACAGATACGCAGTATTTT.

CDR3 loop: CASSPTPGELTLGLDGYTF. The CDR3 DNA sequence: TGTGCCAGCAGTCCCACACCCGGGGAACTGACATTGGGCCTTGATGGCTACACCTTC. V gene TRBV6-6 combines with J gene TRBJ1-2; D gene uncertain. CDR3 length: 19 residues. CDR1 MNHNY and CDR2 SVGAGI come from the germline V gene (reference sequence). V was trimmed by 5 bases and J by 6 bases, leaving 31 bases between them.

V gene TRBV7-2 combines with J gene TRBJ2-5, with 8 bases that match TRBD1. The V gene's germline CDR1 is SGHTA and CDR2 FQGNSA. V lost 5 bases to trimming and J lost 2 bases; unmatched junction nucleotides: 13. CDR3 length equals 17 residues. CDR3 amino acids: CASSPYGTGDSQETQYF. The CDR3 DNA reads TGTGCCAGCAGCCCGTACGGGACAGGAGATTCTCAAGAGACCCAGTACTTC.

The chain has TRBV19 and TRBJ1-5; 10 bases agree with TRBD1. Germline V gives CDR1 LNHDA, CDR2 SQIVND (reference sequence). After removal of 5 bases from V and 1 base from J, the junction contained 5 bases not matched to a gene. This CDR3 is 16 amino acids long. CDR3 DNA: TGTGCCAGTAGTCCACCGGGACAGGGGAGCAATCAGCCCCAGCATTTT. It specifies CASSPPGQGSNQPQHF. Drawing the rest from reference TRBV19 and TRBJ1-5, the complete variable domain is DGGITQSPKYLFRKEGQNVTLSCEQNLNHDAMYWYRQDPGQGLRLIYYSQIVNDFQKGDIAEGYSVSREKKESFPLTVTSAQKNPTAFYLCASSPPGQGSNQPQHFGDGTRLSIL.

The chain links TRBV6-2 or TRBV6-3 to TRBJ2-1, with 11 positions matching TRBD1. The CDR3 length is 15 residues. With 5 bases clipped from V and 8 bases from J, the junction kept 8 bases outside the gene matches. CDR1 and CDR2 from the germline V gene are MNHEY and SVGEGT. The DNA of the CDR3 is TGTGCCAGCAGTAGGTTCGGACAGGGGGCGGATGAGCAGTTCTTC. This encodes CASSRFGQGADEQFF.

The V gene is TRBV6-2 or TRBV6-3, the J gene TRBJ1-2; 7 nucleotides align to TRBD1. This CDR3 has 12 residues. After removal of 5 bases from V and 4 bases from J, the junction contained 1 base not matched to a gene. Looked up from germline, CDR1 is MNHEY and CDR2 is SVGEGT. CDR3 sequence: CASSRQGYGYTF. CDR3 DNA: TGTGCCAGCAGTCGACAGGGCTATGGCTACACCTTC.

This chain connects TRBV10-3 to TRBJ1-5, with D hard to call. V was pared by 10 bases and J by 4 bases, with 11 bases between. The CDR3 sequence is 12 residues long. Germline V gene data show CDR1 as ENHRY and CDR2 as SYGVKD. The CDR3 here is CATKEGNQPQHF. As DNA, the CDR3 is TGTGCCACCAAGGAGGGAAATCAGCCCCAGCATTTT.

The chain has TRBV18 and TRBJ2-7, with a possible D match to TRBD2 (6 bases). Germline assignment: CDR1 KGHSH and CDR2 LQKENI. CDR3 length equals 16 residues. The V gene lost 0 bases and the J gene lost 7 bases, with 19 bases spanning the gap. The CDR3 spells CASSPPNPGEWREQYF. The CDR3 bases are TGTGCCAGCTCACCACCAAACCCGGGAGAATGGAGAGAGCAGTACTTC. Supplemented by reference TRBV18 and TRBJ2-7, the full variable domain reads NAGVMQNPRHLVRRRGQEARLRCSPMKGHSHVYWYRQLPEEGLKFMVYLQKENIIDESGMPKERFSAEFPKEGPSILRIQQVVRGDSAAYFCASSPPNPGEWREQYFGPGTRLTVT.

The V and J genes are TRBV25-1 and TRBJ1-2; TRBD1 matches 7 bases. The germline V gene encodes CDR1 MGHDK and CDR2 SYGVNS. The CDR3 extends over 14 amino acids. V lost 4 bases, J lost 4 bases, and 6 bases stayed unmatched. In DNA form, the CDR3 reads TGTGCCAGCAGTGGGCCACAGGGGTTCTATGGCTACACCTTC. Translated, it gives CASSGPQGFYGYTF.

This rearrangement joins TRBV10-3 to TRBJ2-1; perhaps TRBD1 as D (5 bases). Germline CDR1 is ENHRY and CDR2 is SYGVKD. Trimming left V 3 bases short and J 5 bases short, with 11 bases between. This CDR3 contains 14 residues. The CDR3 nucleotides are TGTGCCATCAGTGACTACAGGAAGGACAATGAGCAGTTCTTC. Translation gives CAISDYRKDNEQFF.

V gene TRBV5-1 combines with J gene TRBJ2-7, with a tentative D call TRBD1 (6 bases). The CDR3 is 15 amino acids. With 1 base removed from V and 2 bases from J, the gap between germline ends came to 13 bases. Germline V lookup: CDR1 SGHRS, CDR2 YFSETQ. The CDR3 DNA follows: TGCGCCAGCAGCTTGTGGCCACAGGGAACCTACGAGCAGTACTTC. Protein product: CASSLWPQGTYEQYF.

This clone was seen a few times. V gene TRBV14 combines with J gene TRBJ1-3, with D possibly matching TRBD1 (6 bases). The V gene's germline CDR1 is SGHDN and CDR2 FVKESK. The CDR3 runs to 15 residues. V was shortened by 0 bases and J by 6 bases, with 12 bases between the two germline ends. The CDR3: CASSQEGTRKNTIYF. The CDR3 nucleotides are TGTGCCAGCAGCCAAGAGGGGACAAGAAAAAACACCATATATTTT.

The rearrangement joins TRBV4-3 to TRBJ2-7; 7 bases are shared with TRBD1. V gave up 0 bases and J gave up 0 bases; unmatched junction bases: 2. Germline CDR1 is LGHNA and CDR2 is YSLEER. The CDR3 runs 15 residues. The CDR3 nucleotides read TGCGCCAGCAGCCAAGAAGGGGACAGCTCCTACGAGCAGTACTTC. This translates into CASSQEGDSSYEQYF.

V and J are TRBV12-5 and TRBJ1-1; D may be TRBD1 (5 bases). The CDR3 extends over 13 amino acids. The V gene lost 4 bases and the J gene lost 1 base, with 7 bases spanning the gap. The germline V gene has CDR1 LGHNT and CDR2 FRNRAP. The CDR3 here is CASGYGQNTEAFF. CDR3 coding DNA: TGTGCTAGTGGTTATGGACAGAACACTGAAGCTTTCTTT.